The 25 T cell receptor beta chains reported below all come from one sample, sequenced in a study of identical twins. TCRdb called the 5' RACE reads again in MiXCR, with one record for every CDR3 protein. The sample records approximately 210,000 distinct CDR3 sequences, over 5.5% being singletons. Another study also made use of these data, one on T cells expressing NK-cell markers.

Material for sequencing was CD8+ T cells sorted from blood. Receptors were obtained from a woman under 30 in good health.

This clonotype appeared a few times. The chain is built from TRBV7-8 and TRBJ2-5; 7 bases are a match to TRBD1. V was pared by 4 bases and J by 7 bases, with 12 bases of the junction left unmatched. The CDR3 loop spans 15 amino acids. Germline CDR1 is SGHVS and CDR2 is FQNEAQ. CDR3 bases: TGTGCCAGCAGCTCCGCTGACAGGGCTATTTGGACCCAGTACTTC. It is translated as CASSSADRAIWTQYF.

The gene calls are TRBV7-2 and TRBJ2-3; D may correspond to TRBD1 or TRBD2 (5 bases each). Trimming cost V 5 bases and J 1 base, with 16 bases left between them. The CDR3 length is 16 residues. The germline gives CDR1 SGHTA, CDR2 FQGNSA. DNA for the CDR3: TGTGCCAGCAGCCCTCCCTTTGGGGGAGGCACAGATACGCAGTATTTT. It encodes CASSPPFGGGTDTQYF.

The chain is built from TRBV18 and TRBJ1-5; the D is unclear. The ends were cut back, 6 bases at V and 9 bases at J, with 12 bases in the middle. CDR3 length equals 12 residues. Germline-derived CDR1 and CDR2 are KGHSH and LQKENI. The CDR3 loop reads CASSPDGRPQHF. The DNA for the CDR3 is TGTGCCAGCTCCCCCGACGGACGGCCCCAGCATTTT.

This clonotype was recorded a few times. The chain links TRBV4-1 to TRBJ2-1; 13 bases match TRBD2. This CDR3 contains 16 residues. V shed 5 bases and J 8 bases; nucleotides not matched to a gene: 9. Germline V CDR1 and CDR2: MGHRA, YSYEKL. CDR3 amino acids: CASSTGLAGAGHEQFF. The CDR3 DNA follows: TGCGCCAGCAGCACCGGACTAGCGGGAGCAGGGCATGAGCAGTTCTTC.

Ten or more counts support this clonotype. The V call is TRBV6-5, the J call TRBJ1-4; 7 nucleotides align to TRBD1. V trimming: 4 bases; J trimming: 7 bases; junction bases outside the gene matches: 9. This CDR3 spans 15 amino acids. CDR1 is MNHEY and CDR2 is SVGAGI in the germline V gene. This chain's CDR3 is CASSSAGTATEKLFF. CDR3 nucleotides: TGTGCCAGCAGTTCCGCCGGGACAGCGACTGAAAAACTGTTTTTT.

This clonotype was observed at least ten times. In DNA, the CDR3 is TGCAGTGCCCGGACTAGCGGGGGGATCTACAATGAGCAGTTCTTC. This codes for CSARTSGGIYNEQFF. The V and J genes are TRBV20-1 and TRBJ2-1; 14 nucleotides agree with TRBD2. V dropped 6 bases and J dropped 3; count of bases not matched to a gene: 4. Per the germline V gene, CDR1 is DFQATT and CDR2 is SNEGSKA (reference sequence). CDR3 length: 15 residues.

The rearrangement links TRBV19 to TRBJ2-1, with TRBD2 as a possible D gene (5 bases). The CDR3 spans 15 residues. From germline, CDR1 is LNHDA and CDR2 SQIVND (reference sequence). Trimming removed 1 base at V and 1 base at J, with 8 bases between. This CDR3 is CASSIGTGSYNEQFF. CDR3 nucleotide sequence: TGTGCCAGTAGTATAGGAACGGGGTCCTACAATGAGCAGTTCTTC.

V and J are TRBV5-1 and TRBJ2-2; maybe TRBD1 (6 bases). CDR3 length: 16 residues. Germline V gives CDR1 SGHRS, CDR2 YFSETQ. The V and J ends lost 4 bases and 5 bases respectively, with 18 bases between them. Here the CDR3 DNA reads TGCGCCAGCAGCGCCCACGGCGACAGGCTTACCGGGGAGCTGTTTTTT. It encodes CASSAHGDRLTGELFF.

This clonotype was seen many times. The chain recombines TRBV7-3 with TRBJ1-1; no definite D call. Germline V gene sequence: CDR1 SGHTA, CDR2 FQGTGA. V was trimmed by 2 bases and J by 2 bases, leaving 6 bases between them. The CDR3 has 13 amino acids. The CDR3 DNA reads TGTGCCAGCAGCTTACTGGCCAACACTGAAGCTTTCTTT. Its translation is CASSLLANTEAFF.

This chain uses TRBV20-1 with TRBJ2-5; TRBD2 matches at 8 bases. Germline V gives CDR1 DFQATT, CDR2 SNEGSKA (reference sequence). This CDR3 is 15 amino acids long. The V and J ends lost 6 bases and 3 bases, in that order; junction bases with no gene match: 12. The CDR3 region is CSAPGGGRLEETQYF. The CDR3 nucleotides are TGCAGTGCACCGGGGGGGGGAAGGCTAGAAGAGACCCAGTACTTC.

This clonotype showed up many times. The V and J genes are TRBV15 and TRBJ2-7; the D is unclear. This CDR3 is built from 15 residues. Per the germline V gene, CDR1 is LNHNV and CDR2 is YYDKDF (reference sequence). The V end was cut by 6 bases, the J end by 4 bases, with 19 bases between. The CDR3 sequence is CATRDAIEWGYEQYF. CDR3 nucleotides: TGTGCCACCAGGGACGCTATAGAATGGGGATACGAGCAGTACTTC.

This clonotype was found a few times. This chain uses TRBV5-1 with TRBJ1-1; D gene unclear. Germline lookup yields CDR1 SGHRS and CDR2 YFSETQ. CDR3 size: 13 residues. Trimming shortened V by 2 bases and J by 5 bases, and 10 bases separated the two germline ends. In DNA form, the CDR3 reads TGCGCCAGCAGCTTATCGGCTAGTACTGAAGCTTTCTTT. It encodes CASSLSASTEAFF.

This clonotype was observed a few times. This chain links TRBV3-1 with TRBJ1-1; D is uncertain. The germline V gene has CDR1 LGHDT and CDR2 YNNKEL (reference sequence). V lost 4 bases, J lost 8 bases, and 14 bases lay in between. CDR3 length: 13 amino acids. CDR3 protein: CASSPTPEPEAFF. The CDR3 DNA follows: TGTGCCAGCAGCCCAACCCCGGAACCCGAAGCTTTCTTT.

This clonotype was seen many times. V and J are TRBV14 and TRBJ2-5; tentative D call: TRBD1 (6 bases). The CDR3 contains 15 residues. The germline gives CDR1 SGHDN, CDR2 FVKESK. V was trimmed by 1 base and J by 3 bases, leaving 12 bases between them. The CDR3 DNA sequence: TGTGCCAGCAGCCAAGCCACCGGGACAAAAGAGACCCAGTACTTC. It is translated as CASSQATGTKETQYF.

This chain connects TRBV7-9 to TRBJ2-7, with D possibly being TRBD1 (5 bases). In germline, CDR1 is SEHNR, CDR2 FQNEAQ (reference sequence). The CDR3 consists of 11 residues. Trimming took 8 bases from V and 2 from J, leaving 7 bases between them. The CDR3 DNA follows: TGTGCCAGCGGGGCCGCCTACGAGCAGTACTTC. This encodes CASGAAYEQYF.

This clonotype was seen ten or more times. The chain is built from TRBV27 and TRBJ2-1; D may be TRBD1 or TRBD2 (5 bases each). CDR1 MNHEY and CDR2 SMNVEV come from the germline V gene (reference sequence). Trimming removed 6 bases at V and 3 bases at J, with 12 bases between. This CDR3 has 14 amino acids. The chain's CDR3 is CASRGVGLYNEQFF. The CDR3 DNA follows: TGTGCCAGCAGGGGGGTGGGCCTCTACAATGAGCAGTTCTTC.

This clonotype was recorded many times. The V and J genes are TRBV7-9 and TRBJ1-1; D gene ambiguous. Germline CDR1 SEHNR, CDR2 FQNEAQ (reference sequence). The CDR3 runs 11 residues. The V and J ends lost 5 bases and 7 bases respectively, with 8 bases between them. As DNA, the CDR3 is TGTGCCAGCAGCCGGCGGGATGAAGCTTTCTTT. Its translation is CASSRRDEAFF.

This clonotype was seen only a few times. This chain uses TRBV6-2 or TRBV6-3 with TRBJ2-7; D is ambiguous. There are 15 residues in the CDR3. Trimming took 2 bases from V and 2 from J, leaving 13 bases between them. Germline V lookup: CDR1 MNHEY, CDR2 SVGEGT. For the CDR3, the DNA is TGTGCCAGCAGTTACGGAGCAGAACCTCCCTACGAGCAGTACTTC. This sequence encodes CASSYGAEPPYEQYF.

The sample holds a few counts of this clonotype. The genes are TRBV25-1 and TRBJ2-3, with D uncertain. The CDR3 contains 13 residues. The germline gives CDR1 MGHDK, CDR2 SYGVNS. V was shortened by 5 bases and J by 3 bases, with 9 bases between the two germline ends. The CDR3 spells CASSLLETDTQYF. The CDR3 DNA reads as TGTGCCAGCAGTCTCCTTGAGACAGATACGCAGTATTTT.

About this clonotype itself: A much bigger clone sits one base away, suggesting this may be a read error. The chain couples TRBV7-2 to TRBJ1-1, with no clear D. The CDR3 sequence is 14 residues long. From germline, CDR1 is SGHTA and CDR2 FQGNSA. As DNA, the CDR3 is TGTGCCAGCAGCTTAAGTTTGTCTAACACTAAAGCTTTCTTT. It translates to CASSLSLSNTKAFF.

This clonotype turned up a few times. V is TRBV20-1 and J is TRBJ2-7, with 7 bases fitting TRBD2. Looked up from germline, CDR1 is DFQATT and CDR2 is SNEGSKA (reference sequence). The trim removed 2 bases at V and 2 bases at J, leaving 3 bases unmatched. This CDR3 region has 13 residues. DNA of the CDR3: TGCAGTGCTAGAACGACTAGCACCTACGAGCAGTACTTC. Translating gives CSARTTSTYEQYF.

The chain links TRBV7-3 to TRBJ2-3; 13 nucleotides agree with TRBD2. V was clipped by 4 bases and J by 2 bases; unmatched bases: 9. CDR1 is SGHTA, CDR2 FQGTGA, per germline. The CDR3 runs to 18 residues. The CDR3 DNA follows: TGTGCCAGCAGCTCCAACCCTGGACTAGCGGGGGACACAGATACGCAGTATTTT. This encodes CASSSNPGLAGDTDTQYF.

This clonotype turned up a few times. This chain connects TRBV9 to TRBJ2-3; no firm D call. The V end lost 7 bases, the J end lost 8 bases, and 5 bases lay between the germline ends. CDR1 SGDLS and CDR2 YYNGEE come from the germline V gene. This CDR3 spans 9 amino acids. CDR3 bases: TGTGCCAGCCCGCCTACGCAGTATTTT. Protein product: CASPPTQYF.

The chain links TRBV6-1 to TRBJ2-3; D might be TRBD2 (5 bases). CDR1 MNHNS and CDR2 SASEGT come from the germline V gene. Trimming shortened V by 10 bases and J by 2 bases, and 16 bases separated the two germline ends. The CDR3 extends over 14 amino acids. The DNA for the CDR3 is TGTGCCACAGAGGACTCCCTATTCACAGATACGCAGTATTTT. Translation: CATEDSLFTDTQYF.

In this sample, this clonotype turned up many times. V and J are TRBV6-2 or TRBV6-3 and TRBJ2-7; TRBD2 aligns across 8 bases. The CDR3 covers 14 residues. Germline CDR1 and CDR2: MNHEY and SVGEGT. The V and J ends lost 8 bases and 5 bases, in that order; junction bases with no gene match: 11. The CDR3 loop is CASLASGRPDEQYF. DNA for the CDR3: TGTGCCAGCTTGGCCAGCGGGAGACCCGACGAGCAGTACTTC.